This T cell receptor (beta chain) was found in a study of neurological immune-mediated disorders. The germline V gene encodes CDR1 LGHDT and CDR2 YNNKEL (reference sequence). The CDR3 has 15 residues. Trimming took 4 bases from V and 8 from J; bases not matched to a gene: 10. TCRdb re-called the 5' RACE reads through MiXCR, storing one row per CDR3 protein. Of roughly 56,000 distinct CDR3 sequences listed, about 10% are singletons. This clonotype was counted at least ten times. Sequenced: PBMCs. The V call is TRBV3-1, the J call TRBJ2-1; 8 bases fit TRBD2. The sequence came from a man aged 60 to 75 in good health. The CDR3 nucleotides read TGTGCCAGCAGCCCGGGACTAGGGGTCGGTGATGAGCAGTTCTTC. It is translated as CASSPGLGVGDEQFF.